Shown below are 29 T cell receptor beta chains from a single sample sequenced in a study of T cells in Graves' hyperthyroidism and ophthalmopathy. The investigators amplified TCR beta CDR3 regions from RNA transcripts. Researchers ran a first-round RT-PCR on the TCR CDR3 using the HTBI primer set. MiXCR was run by TCRdb on the multiplex PCR reads, yielding one entry per CDR3 protein. The sample shows roughly 500,000 distinct CDR3 sequences, 35% to 50% of them seen only once. Sequencing was carried out using peripheral blood or thyroid tissue (not recorded which). The source of these receptors is an adult woman with Graves' disease, either hyperthyroidism or ophthalmopathy (not recorded which).

The chain links TRBV5-1 to TRBJ2-5; TRBD1 aligns across 7 bases. The CDR3 length is 15 residues. The J segment lost 2 bases and the V segment lost 2 bases, leaving 6 bases of the junction unmatched. From germline, CDR1 is SGHRS and CDR2 YFSETQ. CDR3 DNA: TGCGCCAGCAGCTTCTCCGGGACAGAGCAAGAGACCCAGTACTTC. This encodes CASSFSGTEQETQYF.

Ten or more counts support this clonotype. One end of the junction is discordant with germline, which a read error may explain. The chain combines TRBV20-1 with TRBJ1-1; 7 bases fit TRBD1. The germline gives CDR1 DFQATT, CDR2 SNEGSKA (reference sequence). The CDR3 totals 13 residues. The CDR3 spells CSARDRAPTEAFF. The CDR3 coding sequence is TGCAGTGCCAGAGACAGGGCCCCCACTGAAGCTTTCTTT.

With respect to this clonotype: Sequence at one end of the junction differs from germline and may be a read error. This sequence joins TRBV29-1 and TRBJ2-7; D is possibly TRBD2 (6 bases). CDR1 is SQVTM, CDR2 ANQGSEA, per germline. The CDR3 is 13 residues long. The CDR3 DNA follows: TGCAGCGTTGCGGCGGGATACACCGGGGAGCTGTACTTC. The encoded protein is CSVAAGYTGELYF.

This clonotype was detected only a few times. V is TRBV10-3 and J is TRBJ2-5; TRBD1 matches at 7 bases. The V gene's germline CDR1 is ENHRY and CDR2 SYGVKD. The V gene end was trimmed by 0 bases and the J gene end by 1 base; junction bases not matched to a gene: 5. The CDR3 sequence is 16 residues long. CDR3 sequence reads: CAISESSQGVQETQYF. The CDR3 nucleotides are TGTGCCATCAGTGAGTCGAGCCAGGGGGTCCAAGAGACCCAGTACTTC.

The chain recombines TRBV20-1 with TRBJ1-2; weak D call: TRBD1 (5 bases). The CDR3 spans 13 residues. Germline V gives CDR1 DFQATT, CDR2 SNEGSKA (reference sequence). Trimming left V 0 bases short and J 7 bases short, with 12 bases between. CDR3 residues: CSARDGRDPGYTF. The CDR3 nucleotides read TGCAGTGCTAGAGATGGAAGGGACCCTGGCTACACCTTC.

The genes are TRBV7-9 and TRBJ1-5; 8 bases line up with TRBD1. Germline values: CDR1 SEHNR, CDR2 FQNEAQ (reference sequence). The V segment lost 5 bases and the J segment 1 base; nucleotides outside the gene matches: 16. The CDR3 loop spans 19 amino acids. CDR3: CASSHRDRLDDLSNQPQHF. The CDR3 nucleotides read TGTGCCAGCAGCCACCGGGACAGGCTCGACGACCTGAGCAATCAGCCCCAGCATTTT.

In DNA, the CDR3 is TGTGCCAGCAGCCCCCCGGGGGGAGGGGCCAACGTCCTGACTTTC. It is translated as CASSPPGGGANVLTF. This chain links TRBV11-2 with TRBJ2-6, with 7 bases that match TRBD2. CDR3 length: 15 residues. Germline values: CDR1 SGHAT, CDR2 FQNNGV. V shed 5 bases and J 4 bases; nucleotides not matched to a gene: 5.

This clonotype was seen at least ten times. The chain couples TRBV10-3 to TRBJ2-5; TRBD1 agrees at 8 bases. CDR1 ENHRY and CDR2 SYGVKD come from the germline V gene. The CDR3 loop spans 14 amino acids. Trimming cost V 3 bases and J 5 bases; bases outside gene matches: 5. The CDR3 nucleotides are TGTGCCATCAGTGAAGGGCAGGGGGCGGAGACCCAGTACTTC. As protein: CAISEGQGAETQYF.

This clonotype showed up just a few times. The chain uses TRBV15 and TRBJ1-5; tentatively, D is TRBD1 (5 bases). V lost 0 bases and J 7 bases, leaving 13 bases between the germline ends. Germline V gene lookup returns CDR1 LNHNV and CDR2 YYDKDF (reference sequence). CDR3 length: 15 residues. The CDR3 DNA reads TGTGCCACCAGCAGAGACCCAACCCGGGACCAGCCCCAGCATTTT. It codes for CATSRDPTRDQPQHF.

V usage is TRBV9 and J usage is TRBJ2-5, with no clear D. Germline V CDR1 and CDR2: SGDLS, YYNGEE. The CDR3 extends over 13 amino acids. V was clipped by 0 bases and J by 2 bases, with 5 bases between them. The CDR3 loop reads CASSVVGQETQYF. As DNA, the CDR3 is TGTGCCAGCAGCGTAGTGGGGCAAGAGACCCAGTACTTC. Based on the CDR3 plus reference TRBV9 and TRBJ2-5, the full variable domain is DSGVTQTPKHLITATGQRVTLRCSPRSGDLSVYWYQQSLDQGLQFLIQYYNGEERAKGNILERFSAQQFPDLHSELNLSSLELGDSALYFCASSVVGQETQYFGPGTRLLVL.

This chain links TRBV6-5 with TRBJ1-2; TRBD1 matches 7 bases. The germline gives CDR1 MNHEY, CDR2 SVGAGI. J lost 7 bases, V lost 5 bases, and 7 bases had no gene match. There are 13 residues in the CDR3. CDR3 region: CASSRQGISGYTF. Here the CDR3 DNA reads TGTGCCAGCAGTCGACAGGGAATTAGTGGCTACACCTTC.

Concerning this clonotype itself: One base away lies a much larger clone, so this may be a sequencing read error. This chain connects TRBV7-9 to TRBJ2-7; D remains unclear. The CDR3 length is 13 residues. Germline V lookup: CDR1 SEHNR, CDR2 FQNEAQ (reference sequence). The CDR3: CAGSLAGSGAQYF. As DNA, the CDR3 is TGTGCCGGCAGCTTGGCCGGTTCGGGTGCGCAGTACTTC.

Remarks on this clonotype: It may be a read error: a sequence one base away is much more abundant. The rearrangement uses TRBV7-8 and TRBJ2-5; TRBD1 aligns across 7 bases. The CDR3 totals 12 residues. Germline V gene data show CDR1 as SGHVS and CDR2 as FQNEAQ. Unmatched junction bases numbered 7, after V lost 8 bases and J lost 7 bases. The CDR3 is CASSPRTGTQYF. The CDR3, as DNA: TGTGCCAGCTCACCGCGGACAGGGACCCAGTACTTC.

This clonotype was seen a few times. The V call is TRBV7-7, the J call TRBJ2-2; weak D call: TRBD1 (5 bases). The CDR3 has 14 residues. Trimming left V 4 bases short and J 4 bases short, with 10 bases between. The germline gives CDR1 SSHAT, CDR2 FNYEAQ (reference sequence). The CDR3 loop is CASSSQGGTGELFF. In DNA, the CDR3 is TGTGCCAGCAGCTCGCAGGGTGGCACCGGGGAGCTGTTTTTT.

This clonotype was recorded many times. The chain carries TRBV2 and TRBJ2-7; D might be TRBD2 (5 bases). The length of the CDR3 is 13 residues. Germline V gives CDR1 SNHLY, CDR2 FYNNEI. V was pared by 8 bases and J by 4 bases, with 15 bases between. CDR3 in DNA: TGTGCCAGCGGGAGCCTCGGTTTTTACGAGCAGTACTTC. This codes for CASGSLGFYEQYF.

The chain couples TRBV15 to TRBJ1-5; D is ambiguous. The CDR3 consists of 15 residues. Looked up from germline, CDR1 is LNHNV and CDR2 is YYDKDF (reference sequence). Trimming took off 0 bases at V and 7 bases at J, with 13 bases between the two ends. The CDR3 DNA follows: TGTGCCACCAGCAGAGAATTGGGCGCGAGACAGCCCCAGCATTTT. Translating gives CATSRELGARQPQHF. The full variable domain, with the rest looked up from reference TRBV15 and TRBJ1-5, is DAMVIQNPRYQVTQFGKPVTLSCSQTLNHNVMYWYQQKSSQAPKLLFHYYDKDFNNEADTPDNFQSRRPNTSFCFLDIRSPGLGDTAMYLCATSRELGARQPQHFGDGTRLSIL.

Worth noting for this clonotype: Because it lacks the conserved phenylalanine or tryptophan at the end, this CDR3 is likely a read error. It is unclear where the CDR3 begins or ends on the DNA, so no DNA is shown, and the CDR3 is as TCRdb lists it. V usage is TRBV7-9 and J usage is TRBJ1-1; no check of the table's D call, TRBD1, against the DNA was made. The CDR3 has 10 amino acids, counting both end residues. Germline CDR1 reads SEHNR; CDR2 reads FQNEAQ (reference sequence). CDR3: CASKPPEAEY.

This clonotype was observed a few times. The chain joins TRBV7-9 to TRBJ2-7, with D possibly TRBD1 on 6 matching bases. The CDR3 is 14 residues long. CDR1 SEHNR and CDR2 FQNEAQ come from the germline V gene (reference sequence). V lost 3 bases and J 7 bases, leaving 16 bases between the germline ends. Here the CDR3 DNA reads TGTGCCAGCAGCTTGGACAGTCTCCCGGGGGAGCAGTACTTC. It is translated as CASSLDSLPGEQYF.

This clonotype has just a few counts. This chain connects TRBV6-1 to TRBJ1-4; D unclear. CDR3 length equals 17 residues. Germline V lookup: CDR1 MNHNS, CDR2 SASEGT. V dropped 4 bases and J dropped 5 bases, with 20 bases sitting between them. The CDR3 reads CASSGVRVGPFNEKLFF. As DNA, the CDR3 is TGTGCCAGCAGTGGAGTTAGAGTCGGACCATTCAATGAAAAACTGTTTTTT.

In DNA, the CDR3 is TGTGCCAGCAGCTTTATCAGCGGGACCGCGGGCGAGCAGTACTTC. Translating gives CASSFISGTAGEQYF. The rearrangement links TRBV5-6 to TRBJ2-7; 7 positions agree with TRBD2. Germline V gene lookup returns CDR1 SGHDT and CDR2 YYEEEE. Trimming took 2 bases from V and 6 from J; bases not matched to a gene: 11. The CDR3 has 15 residues. Variable domain in full (rest from reference TRBV5-6 and TRBJ2-7): DAGVTQSPTHLIKTRGQQVTLRCSPKSGHDTVSWYQQALGQGPQFIFQYYEEEERQRGNFPDRFSGHQFPNYSSELNVNALLLGDSALYLCASSFISGTAGEQYFGPGTRLTVT.

The chain employs TRBV7-4 and TRBJ1-5, with TRBD1 matching over 7 bases. From germline, CDR1 is SGHVT and CDR2 SQSDAQ. V gave up 5 bases and J gave up 5 bases; unmatched junction bases: 6. The CDR3 is made up of 14 amino acids. The CDR3 sequence is CASSHTGADQPQHF. Written as DNA, the CDR3 is TGTGCCAGCAGCCACACAGGGGCGGATCAGCCCCAGCATTTT.

This clonotype was found a few times. The J gene is TRBJ2-7, the V gene TRBV6-5; no reliable D call. Per the germline V gene, CDR1 is MNHEY and CDR2 is SVGAGI. The CDR3 sequence is 13 residues long. Trimming left V 0 bases short and J 3 bases short, with 6 bases between. CDR3 DNA sequence: TGTGCCAGCAGTTACTCACAGAACTACGAGCAGTACTTC. The encoded protein is CASSYSQNYEQYF.

The chain couples TRBV7-9 to TRBJ2-3; 10 nucleotides align to TRBD1. This CDR3 contains 16 residues. Trimming removed 1 base from V and 7 bases from J; junction bases left unmatched: 8. Germline CDR1 reads SEHNR; CDR2 reads FQNEAQ (reference sequence). The CDR3 coding sequence is TGTGCCAGCAGCTTAGGAGGGACAGGGGAACCCAATACGCAGTATTTT. Translation: CASSLGGTGEPNTQYF.

The genes are TRBV11-2 and TRBJ2-7; 8 nucleotides align to TRBD1. Unmatched junction bases numbered 13, after V lost 6 bases and J lost 3 bases. Germline values: CDR1 SGHAT, CDR2 FQNNGV. The CDR3 runs 16 residues. This CDR3 is CASSETGTGGYYEQYF. The CDR3 nucleotides read TGTGCCAGCAGTGAAACCGGGACAGGAGGATACTACGAGCAGTACTTC.

This clonotype has at least ten counts. V usage is TRBV9 and J usage is TRBJ2-7; 11 bases fit TRBD2. The germline gives CDR1 SGDLS, CDR2 YYNGEE. After removal of 3 bases from V and 3 bases from J, the junction contained 2 bases not matched to a gene. The CDR3 covers 14 residues. Here the CDR3 reads CASSAGLAGYEQYF. CDR3 coding DNA: TGTGCCAGCAGCGCCGGACTAGCGGGCTACGAGCAGTACTTC.

The rearrangement links TRBV7-2 to TRBJ2-5, with unresolved D. Deletions cut 6 bases from V and 2 bases from J, with 10 bases between. This CDR3 has 13 residues. Germline assignment: CDR1 SGHTA and CDR2 FQGNSA. The CDR3 sequence is CASSSQRQETQYF. CDR3 DNA: TGTGCCAGCAGTTCCCAGCGACAAGAGACCCAGTACTTC. Full variable domain (rest looked up from reference TRBV7-2 and TRBJ2-5): GAGVSQSPSNKVTEKGKDVELRCDPISGHTALYWYRQSLGQGLEFLIYFQGNSAPDKSGLPSDRFSAERTGGSVSTLTIQRTQQEDSAVYLCASSSQRQETQYFGPGTRLLVL.

This clonotype was recorded a few times. Germline is not matched at one junction end, which may reflect a read error. The chain employs TRBV7-9 and TRBJ2-6; D is unresolved. The CDR3 runs 12 residues. CDR1 is SEHNR and CDR2 is FQNEAQ in the germline V gene (reference sequence). The CDR3 reads CASSLFENTEAF. For the CDR3, the DNA is TGTGCCAGCAGCTTATTTGAGAACACTGAAGCTTTC.

The V and J genes are TRBV20-1 and TRBJ2-1; 10 bases are shared with TRBD2. Germline assignment: CDR1 DFQATT and CDR2 SNEGSKA (reference sequence). With V trimmed by 3 bases and J by 4 bases, 6 bases remained unmatched. CDR3 size: 15 residues. CDR3 sequence reads: CSARLRTSGYNEQFF. In DNA form, the CDR3 reads TGCAGTGCTAGGCTGAGGACTAGCGGATACAATGAGCAGTTCTTC.

This clonotype has a count of ten or more. This chain links TRBV29-1 with TRBJ2-5; TRBD2 agrees at 10 bases. The junction had 5 bases not matched to a gene; V was cut back by 3 bases and J by 4 bases. Germline V gene data show CDR1 as SQVTM and CDR2 as ANQGSEA. The CDR3 covers 14 residues. CDR3 in amino acids: CSVEGASGRETQYF. As DNA, the CDR3 is TGCAGCGTTGAGGGGGCTAGCGGGAGAGAGACCCAGTACTTC. The full variable domain, with the rest looked up from reference TRBV29-1 and TRBJ2-5, is SAVISQKPSRDICQRGTSLTIQCQVDSQVTMMFWYRQQPGQSLTLIATANQGSEATYESGFVIDKFPISRPNLTFSTLTVSNMSPEDSSIYLCSVEGASGRETQYFGPGTRLLVL.